Each of the 14 T cell receptor beta chains below was sequenced from the same sample in a study of blood T cells in healthy people across ages. Through a sample-barcoded 5' primer and a J-beta primer mix, a second PCR was run for roughly 6 to 11 cycles. TCRdb itself ran the 5' RACE reads through MiXCR, one entry per CDR3 protein. The profile shows about 640,000 distinct CDR3 sequences, 58% of them singletons. Sequenced sample: blood. The receptors come from a man in his 60s in good health.

This clonotype was seen at least ten times. The chain combines TRBV28 with TRBJ1-6, with D unresolved. V was cut by 11 bases and J by 6 bases, with 11 bases left in between. CDR1 and CDR2 from the germline V gene are MDHEN and SYDVKM. The CDR3 sequence is 12 residues long. The CDR3 coding sequence is TGTGCCGGCGGAGAGAGTAATTCACCCCTCCACTTT. Its translation is CAGGESNSPLHF.

The genes are TRBV9 and TRBJ2-1, with 9 bases matching TRBD2. Germline assignment: CDR1 SGDLS and CDR2 YYNGEE. Germline trimming cut 3 bases from V and 4 bases from J; bases unmatched to any gene: 5. This CDR3 has 15 amino acids. The CDR3 region has the DNA TGTGCCAGCAGCGGCCTAGCGGGGAGGTACAATGAGCAGTTCTTC. This codes for CASSGLAGRYNEQFF.

V gene TRBV29-1 combines with J gene TRBJ2-1; D is unresolved. Germline V gene sequence: CDR1 SQVTM, CDR2 ANQGSEA. There are 11 residues in the CDR3. Between the trimmed V and J ends, which lost 6 bases and 9 bases, there was a span of 12 bases. This CDR3 is CSVVRLVEQFF. CDR3 nucleotides: TGCAGCGTGGTACGGCTAGTTGAGCAGTTCTTC.

This clonotype has only one observation. The V call is TRBV25-1, the J call TRBJ1-1; no definite D call. The CDR3 consists of 13 residues. Germline values: CDR1 MGHDK, CDR2 SYGVNS. Trimming pared 4 bases from V and 1 base from J, leaving 7 bases between. CDR3 residues: CASSAAGNTEAFF. The CDR3, as DNA: TGTGCCAGCAGTGCTGCCGGGAACACTGAAGCTTTCTTT.

Details on this clonotype: At one of its ends the junction is not consistent with the germline gene, which may arise from a read error. V gene TRBV29-1 combines with J gene TRBJ2-3, with 7 bases that match TRBD2. Germline CDR1 SQVTM, CDR2 ANQGSEA. This CDR3 is 14 amino acids long. CDR3 region: CSVTLGTSADTPYF. In nucleotides, the CDR3 is TGCAGCGTTACCCTGGGTACTAGCGCAGATACGCCGTATTTT.

The chain employs TRBV12-3 or TRBV12-4 and TRBJ2-3, with 10 bases identical to TRBD1. The CDR3 totals 15 residues. The V gene end was trimmed by 3 bases and the J gene end by 2 bases; junction bases not matched to a gene: 2. The CDR3 reads CASSLGQGNTDTQYF. CDR3 nucleotide sequence: TGTGCCAGCAGTTTGGGACAGGGGAACACAGATACGCAGTATTTT.

This clonotype was counted many times. The chain couples TRBV10-3 to TRBJ2-2, with no clear D. CDR1 is ENHRY, CDR2 SYGVKD, per germline. V lost 2 bases and J lost 7, with 14 bases in between. The length of the CDR3 is 15 residues. The CDR3 DNA is TGTGCCATCAGTGAGACGGACCCAACCAGCGGGGAGCTGTTTTTT. Protein product: CAISETDPTSGELFF.

V gene TRBV9 combines with J gene TRBJ2-3, with TRBD2 matching 9 bases. This CDR3 is 16 amino acids long. Germline V gene lookup returns CDR1 SGDLS and CDR2 YYNGEE. V shed 4 bases, J shed 4 bases, and the junction held 10 bases outside the gene matches. The CDR3 loop reads CASSSPLAGVSDTQYF. The CDR3, as DNA: TGTGCCAGCAGCTCCCCGTTAGCGGGAGTGTCAGATACGCAGTATTTT.

The V and J genes are TRBV7-6 and TRBJ2-5, with 7 bases fitting TRBD1. CDR1 is SGHVS and CDR2 is FNYEAQ in the germline V gene. CDR3 length: 17 amino acids. V lost 2 bases to trimming and J lost 2 bases; unmatched junction nucleotides: 11. CDR3 region: CASSLRPARGMQETQYF. CDR3 DNA sequence: TGTGCCAGCAGCTTACGGCCCGCCAGGGGGATGCAAGAGACCCAGTACTTC. The entire variable domain, with the rest obtained from reference TRBV7-6 and TRBJ2-5, is as follows: GAGVSQSPRYKVTKRGQDVALRCDPISGHVSLYWYRQALGQGPEFLTYFNYEAQQDKSGLPNDRFSAERPEGSISTLTIQRTEQRDSAMYRCASSLRPARGMQETQYFGPGTRLLVL.

Only a few counts were recorded for this clonotype. The V and J genes are TRBV3-1 and TRBJ2-7; perhaps D is TRBD1 or TRBD2 (5 bases each). CDR1 and CDR2 (germline): LGHDT, YNNKEL (reference sequence). CDR3 length: 14 residues. The V gene lost 4 bases and the J gene lost 4 bases, with 14 bases spanning the gap. The CDR3 loop is CASSRGVGRYEQYF. CDR3 DNA: TGTGCCAGCAGCCGAGGGGTGGGAAGATACGAGCAGTACTTC.

The rearrangement uses TRBV6-4 and TRBJ2-7; 7 bases match TRBD2. Germline V gives CDR1 MRHNA, CDR2 SNTAGT. The CDR3 is 13 amino acids. J gave up 4 bases and V 7 bases, and 7 bases lay outside the gene matches. CDR3 nucleotides: TGTGCCAGCAAGCTAGCGGTTCCTTACGAGCAGTACTTC. Its protein is CASKLAVPYEQYF.

V gene TRBV5-1 combines with J gene TRBJ2-1, with 8 bases that match TRBD1. Germline values: CDR1 SGHRS, CDR2 YFSETQ. CDR3 length equals 13 residues. V trimming: 4 bases; J trimming: 10 bases; junction bases outside the gene matches: 7. This chain's CDR3 is CASSTGQVDEQFF. CDR3 nucleotide sequence: TGCGCCAGCAGCACGGGACAGGTAGACGAGCAGTTCTTC.

This clonotype showed up many times. The chain carries TRBV4-1 and TRBJ2-3; no clear D gene. V lost 0 bases, J lost 6 bases, and 13 bases lay in between. The CDR3 is 15 amino acids. Per the germline V gene, CDR1 is MGHRA and CDR2 is YSYEKL. The CDR3 DNA sequence: TGCGCCAGCAGCCAAGATCCCCACCCGAGGGATACGCAGTATTTT. Its protein is CASSQDPHPRDTQYF.

The chain employs TRBV5-1 and TRBJ1-6, with D unresolved. There are 13 residues in the CDR3. The V gene's germline CDR1 is SGHRS and CDR2 YFSETQ. The ends were cut back, 2 bases at V and 7 bases at J, with 7 bases in the middle. The CDR3 sequence is CASSFQQNSPLHF. The CDR3, as DNA: TGCGCCAGCAGCTTCCAACAGAATTCACCCCTCCACTTT. Combining the CDR3 with reference TRBV5-1 and TRBJ1-6 gives the whole variable domain KAGVTQTPRYLIKTRGQQVTLSCSPISGHRSVSWYQQTPGQGLQFLFEYFSETQRNKGNFPGRFSGRQFSNSRSEMNVSTLELGDSALYLCASSFQQNSPLHFGNGTRLTVT.